This TCR beta chain was identified in a study of blood T cells in healthy people across ages. The CDR3 length is 19 residues. Germline V gives CDR1 KGHDR, CDR2 SFDVKD. V was pared by 4 bases and J by 7 bases, with 18 bases of the junction left unmatched. Comments on this clonotype: Its specificity is not known.

The study's findings and limits: The study found TCR beta diversity correlated strongly with naive T cell percentage.

Then a second PCR, running about 7 to 11 cycles, was carried out with a sample-barcoded 5' primer and a J-beta primer mix. TCRdb re-derived calls from the 5' RACE reads in MiXCR, one entry per CDR3 protein. The sample yields hundreds of thousands of distinct CDR3 sequences, 46% seen once. The gene calls are TRBV24-1 and TRBJ2-2; 9 bases agree with TRBD1. The sequencing input was blood. This sequence was found in a man aged 80 or over in good health. CDR3 in DNA: TGTGCCACCAGTGACCCCCCAGGACAGGGGAAGCGAGGGGACGGGGAGCTGTTTTTT. Translated, it gives CATSDPPGQGKRGDGELFF.